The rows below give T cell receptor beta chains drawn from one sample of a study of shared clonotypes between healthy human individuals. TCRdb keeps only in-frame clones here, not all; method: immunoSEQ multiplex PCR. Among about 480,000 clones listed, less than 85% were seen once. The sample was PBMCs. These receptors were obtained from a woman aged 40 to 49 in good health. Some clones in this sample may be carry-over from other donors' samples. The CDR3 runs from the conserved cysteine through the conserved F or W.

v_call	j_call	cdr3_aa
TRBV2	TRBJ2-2	CASSEQGVFGELFF
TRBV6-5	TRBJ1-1	CASSYFGGTEAFF
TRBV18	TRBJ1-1	CASSHNRQGLTEAFF
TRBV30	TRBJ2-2	CAWSVPGELFF
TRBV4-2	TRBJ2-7	CASSQETDTYEQYF
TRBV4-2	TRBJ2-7	CASSQGLREDEQYF
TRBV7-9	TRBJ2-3	CASSLPAGGADTQYF
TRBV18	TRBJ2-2	CASSPRQDLTGELFF
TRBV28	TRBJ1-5	CASSYRGDRNQPQHF
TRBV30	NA	CAWRTGRLNEQFF
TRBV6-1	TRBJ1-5	CASSPGATGWQPQHF
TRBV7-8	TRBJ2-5	CASSPDPRETQYF
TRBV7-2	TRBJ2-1	CASSLGRTSDEQFF
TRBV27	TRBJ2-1	CASSTPATPNEQFF
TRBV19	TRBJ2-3	CATKQGVGTDTQYF
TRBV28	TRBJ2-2	CASSFFVGELFF
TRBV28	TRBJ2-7	CASSLPGFEQYF
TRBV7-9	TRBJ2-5	CASSRGIGVRQETQYF
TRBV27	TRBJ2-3	CASSVQGAGRDTQYF
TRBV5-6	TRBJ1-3	CASSLRDRVSGNTIYF
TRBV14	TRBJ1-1	CASSQARQGKAFF
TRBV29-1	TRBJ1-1	CSVLGGGKNTEAFF
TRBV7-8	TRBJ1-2	CASSLARDIRGYTF
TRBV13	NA	CASSSKGGTSAYYEQYF
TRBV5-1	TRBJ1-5	CASSLTGVQPQHF
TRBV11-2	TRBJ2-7	CASSSTTSGKPYEQYF
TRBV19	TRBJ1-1	CASSIHRGMNTEAFF
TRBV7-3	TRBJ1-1	CASSLTDGGEAFF
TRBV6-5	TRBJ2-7	CASSPPGQAYEQYF